Included here is one T cell receptor (delta chain) sequence, with context. Based on its abundance in the sample, this clone is medium-sized (0.01 to 0.1%). The target of this receptor is not known. No qualities accompany the bases; no much larger clone lies one base away. This specimen includes other DNA sequences encoding the same CDR3. Sequencing took place on an Illumina MiSeq. TCRdb reran clone calling on the public reads with CATT; rows sharing one DNA sequence were then combined. Across this sample there are some 4,000 delta-chain clones, with around 3% seen only once. About 10% of the sample goes to the ten largest clones. The sample comes from a study of gamma-delta chains in newborns, infants, children (dated by TCRdb to about 2019). The study in broad terms: According to the study title, microbial exposure causes polyclonal expansion of innate gammadelta T cells right after birth. How innate gammadelta T cell populations in human newborns were shaped by microbial exposure immediately after birth was investigated in the study.

From a lookup of the germline V gene, CDR1 and CDR2 are GEAIGNYY and EKD. The cysteine opens and the phenylalanine closes a CDR3 of 19 amino acids. Solely the CDR3 DNA is kept, with 57 bases framed from the first base. V and J are trimmed by 3 bases and 0 bases, and the gene matches miss 6 bases of the junction. This chain is built from TRDV2 and TRDJ3, with TRDD3 matching 11 junction bases. The source is a child who was a newborn, infant or young child, either healthy, febrile or measles-vaccinated (not recorded which). Sequencing used blood. The CDR3 has the sequence CACDALGDTLSWDTRQMFF. The DNA reads TGTGCCTGTGACGCCCTGGGGGATACTCTCTCCTGGGACACCCGACAGATGTTTTTC.